The clone carrying this T cell receptor (beta chain) turned up a few times. 5'RACE template switching added a universal primer site and UMIs to TCR cDNA. TCRdb processed the 5' RACE reads anew with MiXCR; each CDR3 protein has one entry. This table has approximately 250,000 distinct CDR3 sequences, less than 7.5% appearing once. The data were obtained in a study of T cells after yellow fever vaccination. The source of this sequence is a man younger than 40 who received the YFV17D yellow fever vaccine. The sequencing here drew on CD4+ T cells sorted from PBMCs, taken on the day of the yellow fever booster vaccination.

Written as DNA, the CDR3 is TGCAGTGCTAGAGATCGGGGGGGGACTAGCGAATACAATGAGCAGTTCTTC. Protein: CSARDRGGTSEYNEQFF. The chain employs TRBV20-1 and TRBJ2-1; 10 nucleotides align to TRBD2. The CDR3 length is 17 residues. The germline gives CDR1 DFQATT, CDR2 SNEGSKA (reference sequence). The V segment lost 0 bases and the J segment 4 bases; nucleotides outside the gene matches: 9.